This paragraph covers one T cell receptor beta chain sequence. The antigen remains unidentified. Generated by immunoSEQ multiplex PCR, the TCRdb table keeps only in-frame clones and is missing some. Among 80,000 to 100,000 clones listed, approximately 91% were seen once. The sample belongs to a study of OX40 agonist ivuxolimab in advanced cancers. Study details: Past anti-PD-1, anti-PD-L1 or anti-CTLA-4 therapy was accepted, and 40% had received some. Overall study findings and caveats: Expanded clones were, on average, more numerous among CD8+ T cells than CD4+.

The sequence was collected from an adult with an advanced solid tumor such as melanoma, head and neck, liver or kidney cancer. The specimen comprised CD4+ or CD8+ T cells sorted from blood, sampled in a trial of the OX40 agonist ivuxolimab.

In DNA, the CDR3 is TGTGCCAGCAGTGGGGACCGACAGGGCTACTTCATGAACACTGAAGCTTTCTTT. Its translation: CASSGDRQGYFMNTEAFF. The V and J genes are TRBV6-1 and TRBJ1-1, with TRBD1 matching over 7 bases. CDR3 length: 18 residues. V gave up 4 bases and J gave up 0 bases; unmatched junction bases: 14. Germline V gives CDR1 MNHNS, CDR2 SASEGT.